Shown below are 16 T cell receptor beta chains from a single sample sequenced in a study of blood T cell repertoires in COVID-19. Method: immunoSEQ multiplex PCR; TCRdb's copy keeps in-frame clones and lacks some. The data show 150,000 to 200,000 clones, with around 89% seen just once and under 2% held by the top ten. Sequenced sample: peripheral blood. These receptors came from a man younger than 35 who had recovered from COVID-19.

The CDR3 is CASSPTGVDTEAFF. CDR3 nucleotides: TGTGCCAGCAGCCCTACGGGGGTCGACACTGAAGCTTTCTTT. The rearrangement joins TRBV5-6 to TRBJ1-1; a possible D gene is TRBD1 (5 bases). Trimming removed 4 bases at V and 3 bases at J, with 13 bases between. The CDR3 is 14 amino acids. Germline CDR1 is SGHDT and CDR2 is YYEEEE.

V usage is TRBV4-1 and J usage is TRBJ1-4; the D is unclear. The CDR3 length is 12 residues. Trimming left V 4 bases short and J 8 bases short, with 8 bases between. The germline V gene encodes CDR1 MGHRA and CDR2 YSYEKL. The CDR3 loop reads CASSRPREKLFF. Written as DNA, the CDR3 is TGCGCCAGCAGCCGTCCCAGGGAAAAACTGTTTTTT.

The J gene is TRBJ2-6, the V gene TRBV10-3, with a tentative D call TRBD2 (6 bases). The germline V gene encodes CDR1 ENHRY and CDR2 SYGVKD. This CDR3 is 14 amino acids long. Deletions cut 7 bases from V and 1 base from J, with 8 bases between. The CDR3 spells CAIMGGSGANVLTF. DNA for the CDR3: TGTGCCATCATGGGGGGTTCTGGGGCCAACGTCCTGACTTTC.

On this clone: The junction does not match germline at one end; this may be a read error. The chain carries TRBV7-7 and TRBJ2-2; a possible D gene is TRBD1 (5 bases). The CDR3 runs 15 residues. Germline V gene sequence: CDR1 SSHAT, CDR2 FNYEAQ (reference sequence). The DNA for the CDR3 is TGTGCTAGCAGCTTAGGACAACTCGCCACCGGGGAGCTGTTTTTT. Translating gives CASSLGQLATGELFF.

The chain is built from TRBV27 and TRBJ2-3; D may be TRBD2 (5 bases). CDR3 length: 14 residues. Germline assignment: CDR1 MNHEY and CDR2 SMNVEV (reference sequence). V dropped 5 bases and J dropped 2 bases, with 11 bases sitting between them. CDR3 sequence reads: CASSDYSATDTQYF. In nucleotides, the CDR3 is TGTGCCAGCAGTGACTACTCAGCCACAGATACGCAGTATTTT.

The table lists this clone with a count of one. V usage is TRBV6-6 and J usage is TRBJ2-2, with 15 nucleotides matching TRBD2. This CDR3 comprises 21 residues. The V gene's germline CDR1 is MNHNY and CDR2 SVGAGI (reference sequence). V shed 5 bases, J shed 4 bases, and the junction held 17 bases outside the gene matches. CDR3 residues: CASSRYSPGLAGGRSTGELFF. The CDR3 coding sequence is TGTGCCAGCAGTCGGTACTCCCCGGGACTAGCGGGAGGAAGGAGCACCGGGGAGCTGTTTTTT.

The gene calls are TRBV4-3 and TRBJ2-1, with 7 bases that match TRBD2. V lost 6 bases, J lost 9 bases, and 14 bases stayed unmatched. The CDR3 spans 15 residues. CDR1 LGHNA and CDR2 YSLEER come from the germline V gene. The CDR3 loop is CASSSGLGWIGEQFF. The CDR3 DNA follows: TGCGCCAGCAGTTCAGGACTAGGGTGGATCGGTGAGCAGTTCTTC.

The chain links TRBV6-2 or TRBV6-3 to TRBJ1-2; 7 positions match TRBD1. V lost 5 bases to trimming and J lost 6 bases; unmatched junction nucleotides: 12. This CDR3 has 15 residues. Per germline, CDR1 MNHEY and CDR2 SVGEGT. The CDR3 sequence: CASSQDRTGKDGYTF. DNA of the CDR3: TGTGCCAGCAGTCAAGATCGGACAGGCAAAGATGGCTACACCTTC.

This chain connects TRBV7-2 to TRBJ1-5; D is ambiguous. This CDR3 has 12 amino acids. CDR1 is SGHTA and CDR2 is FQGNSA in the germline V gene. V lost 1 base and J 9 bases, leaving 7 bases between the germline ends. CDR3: CASSLGPRPQHF. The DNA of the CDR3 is TGTGCCAGCAGCTTAGGTCCTCGGCCCCAGCATTTT.

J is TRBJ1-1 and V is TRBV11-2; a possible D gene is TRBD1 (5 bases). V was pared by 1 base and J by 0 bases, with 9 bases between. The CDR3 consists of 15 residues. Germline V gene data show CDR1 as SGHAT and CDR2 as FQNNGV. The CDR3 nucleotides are TGTGCCAGCAGCTTAGGTTGGGGGGTGAACACTGAAGCTTTCTTT. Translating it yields CASSLGWGVNTEAFF.

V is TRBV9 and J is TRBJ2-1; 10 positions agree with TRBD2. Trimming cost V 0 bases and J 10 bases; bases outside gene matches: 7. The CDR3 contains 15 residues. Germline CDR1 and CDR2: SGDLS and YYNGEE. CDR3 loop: CASSVVDSGRTEQFF. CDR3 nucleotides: TGTGCCAGCAGCGTAGTTGATAGCGGGAGGACGGAGCAGTTCTTC. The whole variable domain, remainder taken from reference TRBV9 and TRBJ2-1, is DSGVTQTPKHLITATGQRVTLRCSPRSGDLSVYWYQQSLDQGLQFLIQYYNGEERAKGNILERFSAQQFPDLHSELNLSSLELGDSALYFCASSVVDSGRTEQFFGPGTRLTVL.

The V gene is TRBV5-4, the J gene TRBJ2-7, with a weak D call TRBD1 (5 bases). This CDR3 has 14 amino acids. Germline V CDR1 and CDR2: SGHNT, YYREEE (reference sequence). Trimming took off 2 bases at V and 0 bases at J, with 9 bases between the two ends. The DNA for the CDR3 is TGTGCCAGCAGCTTTGACAGATACTCCTACGAGCAGTACTTC. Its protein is CASSFDRYSYEQYF.

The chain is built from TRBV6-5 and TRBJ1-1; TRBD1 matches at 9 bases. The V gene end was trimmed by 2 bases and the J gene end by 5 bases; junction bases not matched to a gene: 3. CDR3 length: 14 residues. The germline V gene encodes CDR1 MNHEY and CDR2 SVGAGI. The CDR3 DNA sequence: TGTGCCAGCAGTTACGACAGGGGGAGGACTGAAGCTTTCTTT. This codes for CASSYDRGRTEAFF.

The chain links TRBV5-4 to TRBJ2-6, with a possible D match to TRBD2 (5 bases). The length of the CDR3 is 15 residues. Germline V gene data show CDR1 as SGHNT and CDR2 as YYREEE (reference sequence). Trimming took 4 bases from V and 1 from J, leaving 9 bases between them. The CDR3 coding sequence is TGTGCCAGCAGCCCCCCGGGGTCTGGGGCCAACGTCCTGACTTTC. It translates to CASSPPGSGANVLTF.

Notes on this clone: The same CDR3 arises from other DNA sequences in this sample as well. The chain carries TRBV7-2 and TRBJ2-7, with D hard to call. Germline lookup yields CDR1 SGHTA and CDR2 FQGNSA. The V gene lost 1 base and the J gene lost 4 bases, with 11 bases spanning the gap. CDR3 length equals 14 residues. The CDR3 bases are TGTGCCAGCAGCTTAGGCGCCACTTTATACGAGCAGTACTTC. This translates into CASSLGATLYEQYF. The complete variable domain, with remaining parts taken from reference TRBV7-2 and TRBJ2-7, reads GAGVSQSPSNKVTEKGKDVELRCDPISGHTALYWYRQSLGQGLEFLIYFQGNSAPDKSGLPSDRFSAERTGGSVSTLTIQRTQQEDSAVYLCASSLGATLYEQYFGPGTRLTVT.

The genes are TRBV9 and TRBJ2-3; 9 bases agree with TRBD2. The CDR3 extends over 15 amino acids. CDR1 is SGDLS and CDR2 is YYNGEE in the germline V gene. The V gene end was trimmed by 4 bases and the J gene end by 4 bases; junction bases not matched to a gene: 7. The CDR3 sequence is CASSPWTSAPDTQYF. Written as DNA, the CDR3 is TGTGCCAGCAGCCCCTGGACTAGCGCTCCAGATACGCAGTATTTT.